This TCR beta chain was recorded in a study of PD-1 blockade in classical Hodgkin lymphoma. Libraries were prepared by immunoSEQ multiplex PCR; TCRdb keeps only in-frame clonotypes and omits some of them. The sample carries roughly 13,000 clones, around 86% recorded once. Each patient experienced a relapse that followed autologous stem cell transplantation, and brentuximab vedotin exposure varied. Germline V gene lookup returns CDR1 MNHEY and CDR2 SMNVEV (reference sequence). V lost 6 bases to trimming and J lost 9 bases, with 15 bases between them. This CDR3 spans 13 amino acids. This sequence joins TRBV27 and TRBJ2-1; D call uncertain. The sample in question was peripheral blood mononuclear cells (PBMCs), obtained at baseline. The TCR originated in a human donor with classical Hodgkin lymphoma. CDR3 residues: CASRKRGGSEQFF. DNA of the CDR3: TGTGCCAGCAGGAAGAGAGGTGGATCTGAGCAGTTCTTC.